These 17 T cell receptor beta chains originate from one sample sequenced in a study of blood T cell repertoires in COVID-19. This table comes from immunoSEQ multiplex PCR, and its TCRdb copy is limited to in-frame clones, with some not included. The sample has 150,000 to 200,000 clones, around 81% seen once. Material for sequencing was peripheral blood. These receptors originate from a woman older than 75 with COVID-19, enrolled during active disease.

This clone came up many times. This chain joins TRBV2 and TRBJ1-2; D gene unclear. The germline V and J ends were trimmed by 4 bases and 5 bases, with 8 bases remaining between them. CDR3 length: 12 amino acids. The V gene's germline CDR1 is SNHLY and CDR2 FYNNEI. CDR3 protein: CASSGTRYGYTF. CDR3 bases: TGTGCCAGCAGTGGGACTCGGTATGGCTACACCTTC.

The V and J genes are TRBV5-4 and TRBJ1-6; 7 bases fit TRBD1. The trim removed 0 bases at V and 3 bases at J, leaving 0 bases unmatched. Germline V gives CDR1 SGHNT, CDR2 YYREEE (reference sequence). This CDR3 has 15 residues. The CDR3 sequence is CASSLGTGYNSPLHF. For the CDR3, the DNA is TGTGCCAGCAGCTTGGGGACAGGCTATAATTCACCCCTCCACTTT.

The V gene is TRBV6-5, the J gene TRBJ1-5, with TRBD1 matching 7 bases. The CDR3 length is 14 residues. The germline gives CDR1 MNHEY, CDR2 SVGAGI. J lost 7 bases, V lost 7 bases, and 10 bases had no gene match. CDR3 nucleotide sequence: TGTGCCAGCACTAATACAGGGGCCCGGCAGCCCCAGCATTTT. Amino acid sequence: CASTNTGARQPQHF.

This clone has just one count. The rearrangement joins TRBV6-5 to TRBJ2-1; TRBD2 aligns across 12 bases. Trimming removed 7 bases from V and 8 bases from J; junction bases left unmatched: 9. CDR3 length: 15 amino acids. In germline, CDR1 is MNHEY, CDR2 SVGAGI. CDR3 loop: CASTLGLAGNDEQFF. For the CDR3, the DNA is TGTGCCAGCACCCTGGGACTAGCGGGTAACGATGAGCAGTTCTTC.

The gene calls are TRBV18 and TRBJ2-7, with 7 bases aligning to TRBD1. V shed 3 bases, J shed 2 bases, and the junction held 4 bases outside the gene matches. Germline V gene data show CDR1 as KGHSH and CDR2 as LQKENI. The CDR3 runs to 14 residues. CDR3 sequence reads: CASSPDRTTYEQYF. The DNA of the CDR3 is TGTGCCAGCTCACCGGACAGGACCACCTACGAGCAGTACTTC.

This clone was observed a few times. The CDR3 sequence: CASSQGIQATTEAFF. CDR3 sequence (DNA): TGCGCCAGCAGCCAAGGAATCCAAGCAACCACTGAAGCTTTCTTT. The chain employs TRBV4-1 and TRBJ1-1; the D is unclear. The V and J ends lost 1 base and 4 bases respectively, with 13 bases between them. The CDR3 spans 15 residues. Germline-derived CDR1 and CDR2 are MGHRA and YSYEKL.

The chain carries TRBV4-2 and TRBJ1-1; no reliable D call. Germline values: CDR1 LGHNA, CDR2 YNFKEQ. The CDR3 sequence is 14 residues long. Trimming removed 0 bases at V and 3 bases at J, with 8 bases between. For the CDR3, the DNA is TGTGCCAGCAGCCAAGATGCGGGCCACACTGAAGCTTTCTTT. Protein sequence: CASSQDAGHTEAFF.

The rearrangement uses TRBV5-6 and TRBJ1-3, with TRBD1 matching over 7 bases. The germline V gene encodes CDR1 SGHDT and CDR2 YYEEEE. V shed 2 bases and J 4 bases; nucleotides not matched to a gene: 12. The CDR3 length is 17 residues. The CDR3 spells CASSFLQGLTEGNTIYF. The CDR3 bases are TGTGCCAGCAGCTTCTTACAGGGGCTGACGGAAGGAAACACCATATATTTT.

J is TRBJ2-2 and V is TRBV7-8; 9 bases align to TRBD1. The germline CDR1 and CDR2 sequences are SGHVS and FQNEAQ. CDR3 length: 15 amino acids. Trimming cost V 5 bases and J 4 bases; bases outside gene matches: 5. The CDR3 DNA is TGTGCCAGCAGCAGGACAGGGGTGCGCACCGGGGAGCTGTTTTTT. Translation gives CASSRTGVRTGELFF.

The chain couples TRBV18 to TRBJ1-5; D possibly corresponds to TRBD1 (5 bases). The CDR3 contains 12 residues. V was clipped by 4 bases and J by 8 bases, with 9 bases between them. Germline CDR1 is KGHSH and CDR2 is LQKENI. CDR3 protein: CASSLDKKPQHF. The CDR3 DNA follows: TGTGCCAGCTCACTGGACAAAAAGCCCCAGCATTTT. Complete variable domain (other parts from reference TRBV18 and TRBJ1-5): NAGVMQNPRHLVRRRGQEARLRCSPMKGHSHVYWYRQLPEEGLKFMVYLQKENIIDESGMPKERFSAEFPKEGPSILRIQQVVRGDSAAYFCASSLDKKPQHFGDGTRLSIL.

The V call is TRBV10-2, the J call TRBJ2-7; TRBD1 matches 7 bases. The CDR3 totals 14 residues. Germline CDR1 and CDR2: WSHSY and SAAADI. J lost 3 bases, V lost 4 bases, and 6 bases had no gene match. DNA of the CDR3: TGCGCCAGCAGTGTTACGGGACAGAGCTACGAGCAGTACTTC. This translates into CASSVTGQSYEQYF.

The J gene is TRBJ2-3, the V gene TRBV7-9; 12 bases fit TRBD2. J lost 4 bases, V lost 5 bases, and 7 bases had no gene match. CDR3 length equals 16 residues. The germline V gene encodes CDR1 SEHNR and CDR2 FQNEAQ (reference sequence). The CDR3 spells CASSTGLAGRADTQYF. DNA of the CDR3: TGTGCCAGCAGCACCGGACTAGCGGGAAGGGCAGATACGCAGTATTTT.

The chain combines TRBV18 with TRBJ1-1; 11 nucleotides agree with TRBD1. The CDR3 spans 16 residues. The germline gives CDR1 KGHSH, CDR2 LQKENI. The trim removed 1 base at V and 5 bases at J, leaving 6 bases unmatched. CDR3 in amino acids: CASSPRGQGVRTEAFF. CDR3 nucleotide sequence: TGTGCCAGCTCACCACGGGGACAGGGGGTTAGAACTGAAGCTTTCTTT.

The J gene is TRBJ1-1, the V gene TRBV29-1; D perhaps matches TRBD1 (5 bases). Between the trimmed V and J ends, which lost 6 bases and 4 bases, there was a span of 15 bases. CDR3 length: 13 amino acids. The V gene's germline CDR1 is SQVTM and CDR2 ANQGSEA. Written as DNA, the CDR3 is TGCAGCGTCGGGGGAGGGCAAGGCACTGAAGCTTTCTTT. This encodes CSVGGGQGTEAFF.

The chain recombines TRBV10-3 with TRBJ2-1, with 11 bases matching TRBD1. The CDR3 spans 14 residues. CDR1 is ENHRY, CDR2 SYGVKD, per germline. Trimming cost V 4 bases and J 8 bases; bases outside gene matches: 4. The CDR3 reads CAISAGTGGYEQFF. CDR3 bases: TGTGCCATCAGTGCCGGGACAGGGGGGTATGAGCAGTTCTTC.

Concerning this clone: This CDR3 is also generated by other DNA sequences in the sample. V and J are TRBV20-1 and TRBJ1-1; D uncertain. Germline values: CDR1 DFQATT, CDR2 SNEGSKA (reference sequence). The CDR3 has 11 amino acids. Between the trimmed V and J ends, which lost 6 bases and 1 base, there was a span of 6 bases. The CDR3 DNA reads as TGCAGTGCACGGAGGAACACTGAAGCTTTCTTT. Amino acids: CSARRNTEAFF.

The sample holds a few counts of this clone. This chain connects TRBV2 to TRBJ2-7, with D possibly matching TRBD2 (5 bases). This CDR3 has 13 residues. V was trimmed by 5 bases and J by 4 bases, leaving 12 bases between them. Germline CDR1 SNHLY, CDR2 FYNNEI. In nucleotides, the CDR3 is TGTGCCAGCAGTTACTCTAGGACTTACGAGCAGTACTTC. It yields the protein CASSYSRTYEQYF.